This record covers a single TCR beta chain. The antigen this receptor binds is unknown. No base quality values were provided; no much bigger clone lies one nucleotide off. This specimen comes from a study of T-cell reconstitution after alpha-beta-depleted transplantation in children (dated by TCRdb to the mid-2010s). The study in broad terms: The study quantitatively tracked T-cell immune reconstitution after TCRalphabeta/CD19-depleted allogeneic hematopoietic cell transplantation in children using TCR repertoire profiling.

The library came from PCR. The sequencer was an Illumina HiSeq 2500. Molecular barcoding was employed in the preparation of TCR libraries, with unique molecular identifiers being used to normalize TCRbeta repertoire quantification. Starting from the raw public reads, TCRdb applied fastp trimming at Q25, assembled clones with MiXCR and retained in-frame beta chains. Rows are unified per CDR3 protein, each entry keeping the most common DNA and genes. Present in this sample are about a million distinct CDR3 sequences, around 30% of which were seen just once. About 28% of the sample is held by the ten biggest clonotypes. The meaning of the sample's treatment or condition label: allogeneic hematopoietic cell transplantation with graft depleted of TCRalphabeta T cells and CD19 B cells. Transplant recipients were children who received TCRalphabeta/CD19-depleted allogeneic hematopoietic cell grafts. What the authors observed across the whole study: The high TCRbeta diversity at day 60 in some patients was ascribed to recipient T cells and intrathymic progenitors that had survived conditioning. Over the following months the frequencies of hyperexpanded clones went down, and after one year T-cell counts and TCRbeta diversity were mostly credited to newly produced T cells. The apparently early alphabetaT-cell count recovery about two months after transplant was reportedly dependent on only several hundred rapidly expanded clones derived from non-depleted graft cells.

The clonotype was recovered from a boy younger than two who had a stem cell transplant for SCID, so the T cells may come from the graft donor. Sample: PBMCs, mostly from graft donor cells, taken 360 days after TCRalphabeta/CD19-depleted stem cell transplant.

The CDR3 has the sequence CASSPTAGGQETQYF. The nucleotide sequence reads as follows: TGTGCCAGCAGTCCCACAGCGGGGGGTCAAGAGACCCAGTACTTC. The rearranged chain carries TRBV12-3 or TRBV12-4 and TRBJ2-5, and 9 junction bases match TRBD2. V trim: 5 bases; J trim: 2 bases; unmatched bases: 6. Reading from cysteine to phenylalanine, the CDR3 counts 15 amino acids. Only the CDR3 part of the read is kept: 45 bases, read in frame from the first base.